A selection of T cell receptor beta chains follows, all from one sample in a study of spatial heterogeneity in lung cancer. TCRdb re-called the 5' RACE reads with MiXCR, one entry per CDR3 protein. The data contain around 41,000 distinct CDR3 sequences, approximately 7% of them singletons. The sequences come from PBMCs, collected at surgery. The receptors here all came from a female donor with early-stage non-small cell lung cancer. Both conserved end residues are part of each CDR3. D genes are given only for firm matches. Rows may omit the clone size; those that give it use once, few, many or a size class.

>TRBJ1-4|TRBV15|many|TRBD1
TGTGCCACTACAACCTGGACAGGGAATAATGAAAAACTGTTTTTT
CATTTWTGNNEKLFF
>TRBJ2-3|TRBV7-3|many|TRBD2
TGTGCCAGCAGCTTAGCGGGGAGGGGAGATACGCAGTATTTT
CASSLAGRGDTQYF
>TRBJ1-5|TRBV20-1|few|TRBD1
TGCAGTGCCTTTCAACAGGGGAGCAATCAGCCCCAGCATTTT
CSAFQQGSNQPQHF
>TRBJ1-2|TRBV6-2/TRBV6-3|many|-
TGTGCCAGCAGTTACGGGGGGACTCAAGGCTATGGCTACACCTTC
CASSYGGTQGYGYTF
>TRBJ2-5|TRBV2|many|TRBD2
TGTGCCAGCGCTAGCGGAAGGGAGACCCAGTACTTC
CASASGRETQYF
>TRBJ2-5|TRBV5-1|many|-
TGCGCCAGCAGCTTGCTATACCAGGGGCAAGAGACCCAGTACTTC
CASSLLYQGQETQYF
>TRBJ1-1|TRBV18|many|-
TGTGCCAGCTCACCGGGGGGGAACACTGAAGCTTTCTTT
CASSPGGNTEAFF
>TRBJ2-1|TRBV14|few|-
TGTGCCAGCAGCGTGGCTGGCAATGAGCAGTTCTTC
CASSVAGNEQFF
>TRBJ2-3|TRBV7-9|many|-
TGTGCCAGCAGCCTTTTGACAGATACGCAGTATTTT
CASSLLTDTQYF
>TRBJ1-6|TRBV13|-|-
TGTGCCAGCAGCGCCCGGGACGGCTCCTATAATTCACCCCTCCACTTT
CASSARDGSYNSPLHF
>TRBJ2-6|TRBV18|few|-
TGTGCCAGCTCACCAAAGAGTTCGGCGAGCTCTGGGGCCAACGTCCTGACTTTC
CASSPKSSASSGANVLTF
>TRBJ2-7|TRBV3-1|many|TRBD2
TGTGCCAGCAGCCCCTTAGCGGGGGTGGCCTCGGGCGAGCAGTACTTC
CASSPLAGVASGEQYF
>TRBJ2-7|TRBV4-3|many|-
TGCGCCAGCAGCCAAGAGGGGGCCTCCTACGAGCAGTACTTC
CASSQEGASYEQYF
>TRBJ2-7|TRBV20-1|few|-
TGCAGTGCTATTACCGGGAGTACCTCCTACGAGCAGTACTTC
CSAITGSTSYEQYF
>TRBJ2-3|TRBV20-1|many|-
TGCAGTGCGGCGGGGGATACGCAGTATTTT
CSAAGDTQYF
>TRBJ1-1|TRBV12-3/TRBV12-4|many|TRBD1
TGTGCCAGCAGCGCTACAGGGGCGGACACTGAAGCTTTCTTT
CASSATGADTEAFF
>TRBJ2-7|TRBV6-6|-|-
TGTGCCAGCACCAGGTCTGAACGGTACGAGCAGTACTTC
CASTRSERYEQYF
>TRBJ2-3|TRBV24-1|few|TRBD2
TGTGCCACCAGTAGAGCGGGGGAGACCACAGATACGCAGTATTTT
CATSRAGETTDTQYF
>TRBJ2-3|TRBV18|many|TRBD1
TGTGCCAGCTCACCCTGGACAGGGAGTGCAGATACGCAGTATTTT
CASSPWTGSADTQYF
>TRBJ2-1|TRBV7-2|many|TRBD2
TGTGCCAGCAGCTTCAGCGGGGGGGCCGGGAATGAGCAGTTCTTC
CASSFSGGAGNEQFF
>TRBJ2-3|TRBV12-3/TRBV12-4|many|-
TGTGCCAGCAGTTTAGGGGGTCCCTCCGGGGGCACAGATACGCAGTATTTT
CASSLGGPSGGTDTQYF
>TRBJ1-4|TRBV2|many|-
TGTGCCAGCAGTGAAGCGATCGCCCTTAATGAAAAACTGTTTTTT
CASSEAIALNEKLFF
>TRBJ2-6|TRBV6-5|few|-
TGTGCCAGCAGTTACTCGGGGGGCTCTGGGGCCAACGTCCTGACTTTC
CASSYSGGSGANVLTF
>TRBJ2-7|TRBV28|many|TRBD2
TGTGCCAGCAGCGGTAGCGGGGGGTTCTCCTACGAGCAGTACTTC
CASSGSGGFSYEQYF
>TRBJ2-1|TRBV7-9|few|-
TGTGCCAGCAGCTTAAATGTGTGGCCTGAGCAGTTCTTC
CASSLNVWPEQFF
>TRBJ2-4|TRBV6-1|many|TRBD1
TGTGCCAGCAGTGGACTTGCCGGGACAGGGGCCAAAAACATTCAGTACTTC
CASSGLAGTGAKNIQYF